The present T cell receptor beta chain was sequenced within a study of T cells in tumors after PD-1 blockade. Study background: Each patient got pembrolizumab 200 mg every 3 weeks or cemiplimab 350 mg every 2 weeks. Some patients also took daily vismodegib 150 mg during anti-PD-1 treatment. Overall study findings and caveats: Some novel exhausted tumor clones appeared in pre-treatment blood, suggesting peripheral recruitment.

Comments on this clone: Its antigen is currently unknown.

The CDR3 has 14 residues. V shed 4 bases and J 8 bases; nucleotides not matched to a gene: 5. Germline V gives CDR1 SGHRS, CDR2 YFSETQ. Only in-frame clones appear in the TCRdb table, and some are missing; sequencing was by immunoSEQ multiplex PCR. The table has about 16,000 clones, approximately 80% seen once. The source material was PBMCs, sampled after anti-PD-1 treatment. The chain carries TRBV5-1 and TRBJ1-6; TRBD1 aligns across 8 bases. The receptor was isolated from a human donor with basal cell carcinoma. DNA of the CDR3: TGCGCCAGCAGCCCGGGACAGGAGCATTCACCCCTCCACTTT. As protein: CASSPGQEHSPLHF.